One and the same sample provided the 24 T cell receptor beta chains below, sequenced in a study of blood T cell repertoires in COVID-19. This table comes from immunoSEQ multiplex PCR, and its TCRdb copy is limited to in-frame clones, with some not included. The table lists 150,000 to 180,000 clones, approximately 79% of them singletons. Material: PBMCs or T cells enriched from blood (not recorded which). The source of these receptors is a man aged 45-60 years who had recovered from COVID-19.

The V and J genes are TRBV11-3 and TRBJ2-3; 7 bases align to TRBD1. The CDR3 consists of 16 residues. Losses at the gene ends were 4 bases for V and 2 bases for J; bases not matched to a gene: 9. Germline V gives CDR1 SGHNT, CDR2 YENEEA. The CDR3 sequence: CASSSQETGPTDTQYF. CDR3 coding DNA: TGTGCCAGCAGCTCCCAAGAGACAGGGCCCACAGATACGCAGTATTTT.

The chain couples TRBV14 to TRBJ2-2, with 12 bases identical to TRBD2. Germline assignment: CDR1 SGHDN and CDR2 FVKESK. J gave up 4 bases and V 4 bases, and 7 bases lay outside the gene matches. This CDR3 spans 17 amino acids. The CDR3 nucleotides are TGTGCCAGCAGCCCACCTAGCGGGGGGGCCCGCACCGGGGAGCTGTTTTTT. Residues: CASSPPSGGARTGELFF.

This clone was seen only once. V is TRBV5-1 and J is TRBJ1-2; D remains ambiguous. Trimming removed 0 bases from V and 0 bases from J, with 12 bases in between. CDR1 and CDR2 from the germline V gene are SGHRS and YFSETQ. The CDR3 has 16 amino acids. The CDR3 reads CASSLEVYSTNYGYTF. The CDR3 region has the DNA TGCGCCAGCAGCTTGGAAGTGTATAGTACTAACTATGGCTACACCTTC. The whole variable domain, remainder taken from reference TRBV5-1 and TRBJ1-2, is KAGVTQTPRYLIKTRGQQVTLSCSPISGHRSVSWYQQTPGQGLQFLFEYFSETQRNKGNFPGRFSGRQFSNSRSEMNVSTLELGDSALYLCASSLEVYSTNYGYTFGSGTRLTVV.

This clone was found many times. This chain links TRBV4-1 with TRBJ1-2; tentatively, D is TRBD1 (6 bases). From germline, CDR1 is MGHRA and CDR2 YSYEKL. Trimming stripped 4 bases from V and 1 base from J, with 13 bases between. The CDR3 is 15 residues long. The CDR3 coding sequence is TGCGCCAGCAGCCCCGGGACAAAAAATAACTATGGCTACACCTTC. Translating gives CASSPGTKNNYGYTF.

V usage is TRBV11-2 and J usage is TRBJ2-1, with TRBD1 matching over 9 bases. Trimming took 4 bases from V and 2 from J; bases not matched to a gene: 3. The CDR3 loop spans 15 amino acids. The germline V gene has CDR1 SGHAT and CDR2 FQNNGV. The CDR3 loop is CASSYGDRAYNEQFF. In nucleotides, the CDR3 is TGTGCCAGCAGCTACGGGGACAGGGCCTACAATGAGCAGTTCTTC. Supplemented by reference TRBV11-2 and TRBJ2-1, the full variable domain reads EAGVAQSPRYKIIEKRQSVAFWCNPISGHATLYWYQQILGQGPKLLIQFQNNGVVDDSQLPKDRFSAERLKGVDSTLKIQPAKLEDSAVYLCASSYGDRAYNEQFFGPGTRLTVL.

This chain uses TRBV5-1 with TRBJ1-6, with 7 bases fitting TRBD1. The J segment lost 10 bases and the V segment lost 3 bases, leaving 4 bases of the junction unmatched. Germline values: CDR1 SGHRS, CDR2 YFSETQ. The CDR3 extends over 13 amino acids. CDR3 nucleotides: TGCGCCAGCAGCTGGGGGACAGTCTCACCCCTCCACTTT. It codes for CASSWGTVSPLHF.

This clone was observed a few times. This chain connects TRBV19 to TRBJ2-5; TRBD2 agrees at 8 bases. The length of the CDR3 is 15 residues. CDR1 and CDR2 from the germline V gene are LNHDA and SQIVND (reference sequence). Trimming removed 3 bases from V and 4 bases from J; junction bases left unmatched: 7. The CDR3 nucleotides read TGTGCCAGTAGTATTGCCCTCCGGGGGGGAGAGACCCAGTACTTC. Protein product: CASSIALRGGETQYF.

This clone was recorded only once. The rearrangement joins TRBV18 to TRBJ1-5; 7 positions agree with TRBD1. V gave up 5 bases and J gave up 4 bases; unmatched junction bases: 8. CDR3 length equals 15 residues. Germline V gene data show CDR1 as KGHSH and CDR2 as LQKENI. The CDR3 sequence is CASSTDRRPNQPQHF. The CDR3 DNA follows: TGTGCCAGCTCAACGGACAGGCGCCCAAATCAGCCCCAGCATTTT.

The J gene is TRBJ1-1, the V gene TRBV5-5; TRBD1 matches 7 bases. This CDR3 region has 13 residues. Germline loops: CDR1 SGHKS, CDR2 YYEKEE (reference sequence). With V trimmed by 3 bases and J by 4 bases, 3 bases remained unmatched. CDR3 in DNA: TGTGCCAGCAGCTCCCAGGGGGGCACTGAAGCTTTCTTT. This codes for CASSSQGGTEAFF.

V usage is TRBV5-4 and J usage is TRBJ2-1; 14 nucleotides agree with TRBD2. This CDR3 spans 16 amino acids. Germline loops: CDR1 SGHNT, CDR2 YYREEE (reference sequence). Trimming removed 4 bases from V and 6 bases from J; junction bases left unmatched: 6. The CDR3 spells CASSRGTSGGRNEQFF. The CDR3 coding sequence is TGTGCCAGCAGCCGCGGGACTAGCGGGGGCCGCAATGAGCAGTTCTTC.

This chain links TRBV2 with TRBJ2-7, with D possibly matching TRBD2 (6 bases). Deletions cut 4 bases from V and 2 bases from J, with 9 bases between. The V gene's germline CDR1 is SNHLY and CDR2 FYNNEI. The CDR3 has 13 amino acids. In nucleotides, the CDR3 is TGTGCCAGCAGTGTGGGGGGACCCTACGAGCAGTACTTC. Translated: CASSVGGPYEQYF.

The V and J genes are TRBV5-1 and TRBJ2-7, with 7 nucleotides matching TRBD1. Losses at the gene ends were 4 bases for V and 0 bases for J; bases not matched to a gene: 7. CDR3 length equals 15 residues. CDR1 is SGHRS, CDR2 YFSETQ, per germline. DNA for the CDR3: TGCGCCAGCAGCAGGGGACAGTCAAGCTCCTACGAGCAGTACTTC. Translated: CASSRGQSSSYEQYF.

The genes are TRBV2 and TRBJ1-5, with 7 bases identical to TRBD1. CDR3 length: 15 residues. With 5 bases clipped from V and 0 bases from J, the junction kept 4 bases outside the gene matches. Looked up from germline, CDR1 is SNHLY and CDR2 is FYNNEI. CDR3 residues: CASSSQGTSNQPQHF. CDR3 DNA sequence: TGTGCCAGCAGTTCACAGGGGACTAGCAATCAGCCCCAGCATTTT.

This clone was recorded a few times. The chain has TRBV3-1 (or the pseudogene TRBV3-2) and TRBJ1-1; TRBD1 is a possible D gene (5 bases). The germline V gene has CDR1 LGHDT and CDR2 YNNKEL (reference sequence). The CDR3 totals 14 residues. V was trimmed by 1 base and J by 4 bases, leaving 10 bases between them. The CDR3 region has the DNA TGTGCCAGCAGCCAAGTCCGGGGGGTCACTGAAGCTTTCTTT. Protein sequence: CASSQVRGVTEAFF.

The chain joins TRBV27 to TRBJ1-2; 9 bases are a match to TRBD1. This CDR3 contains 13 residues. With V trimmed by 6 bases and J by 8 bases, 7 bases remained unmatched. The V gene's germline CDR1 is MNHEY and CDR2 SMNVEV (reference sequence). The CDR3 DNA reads TGTGCCAGCAGACGCAGGACAGGGGTGGGCTACACCTTC. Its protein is CASRRRTGVGYTF.

The CDR3 DNA sequence: TGTGCCAGCAGTGGTCGACAGGGGGCTTACAATGAGCAGTTCTTC. This gives the protein CASSGRQGAYNEQFF. The V call is TRBV27, the J call TRBJ2-1, with 10 bases aligning to TRBD1. The CDR3 sequence is 15 residues long. Unmatched junction bases numbered 5, after V lost 5 bases and J lost 4 bases. Germline CDR1 is MNHEY and CDR2 is SMNVEV (reference sequence).

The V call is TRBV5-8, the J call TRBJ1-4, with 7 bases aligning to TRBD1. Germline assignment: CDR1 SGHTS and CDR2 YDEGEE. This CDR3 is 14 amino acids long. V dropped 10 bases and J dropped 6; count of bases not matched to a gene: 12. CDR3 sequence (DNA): TGTGCCGGACACCGAGGGGGCGCCGATGAAAAACTGTTTTTT. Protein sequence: CAGHRGGADEKLFF.

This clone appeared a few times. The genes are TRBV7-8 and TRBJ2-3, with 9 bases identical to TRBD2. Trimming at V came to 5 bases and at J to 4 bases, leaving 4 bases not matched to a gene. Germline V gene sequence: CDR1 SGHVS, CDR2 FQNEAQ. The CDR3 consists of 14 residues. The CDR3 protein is CASSRGLASDTQYF. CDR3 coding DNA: TGTGCCAGCAGCCGAGGACTAGCGTCAGATACGCAGTATTTT.

DNA of the CDR3: TGTGCCAGCAGCCAAGATGGGACTAGCGGGGGAGGGCAGTACTTC. This codes for CASSQDGTSGGGQYF. The chain recombines TRBV3-1 (or the pseudogene TRBV3-2) with TRBJ2-7, with TRBD2 matching 14 bases. Trimming cost V 0 bases and J 9 bases; bases outside gene matches: 4. The V gene's germline CDR1 is LGHDT and CDR2 YNNKEL (reference sequence). The CDR3 contains 15 residues.

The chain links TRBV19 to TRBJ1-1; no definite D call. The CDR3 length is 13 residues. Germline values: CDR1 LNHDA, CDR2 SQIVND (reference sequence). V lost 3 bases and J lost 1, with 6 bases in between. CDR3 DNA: TGTGCCAGTAGTATCGTGCGGAACACTGAAGCTTTCTTT. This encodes CASSIVRNTEAFF.

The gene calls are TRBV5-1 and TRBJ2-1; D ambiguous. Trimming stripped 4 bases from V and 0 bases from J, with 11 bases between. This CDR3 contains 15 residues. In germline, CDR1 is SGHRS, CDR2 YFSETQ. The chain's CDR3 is CASSEDRASYNEQFF. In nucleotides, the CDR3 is TGCGCCAGCAGCGAGGATAGAGCCTCCTACAATGAGCAGTTCTTC.

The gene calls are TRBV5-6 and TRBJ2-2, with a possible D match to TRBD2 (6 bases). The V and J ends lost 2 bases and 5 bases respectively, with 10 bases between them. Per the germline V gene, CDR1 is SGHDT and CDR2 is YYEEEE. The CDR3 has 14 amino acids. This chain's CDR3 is CASSLVGGTGELFF. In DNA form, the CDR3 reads TGTGCCAGCAGCTTAGTTGGGGGGACCGGGGAGCTGTTTTTT. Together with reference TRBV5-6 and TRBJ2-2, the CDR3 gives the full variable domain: DAGVTQSPTHLIKTRGQQVTLRCSPKSGHDTVSWYQQALGQGPQFIFQYYEEEERQRGNFPDRFSGHQFPNYSSELNVNALLLGDSALYLCASSLVGGTGELFFGEGSRLTVL.

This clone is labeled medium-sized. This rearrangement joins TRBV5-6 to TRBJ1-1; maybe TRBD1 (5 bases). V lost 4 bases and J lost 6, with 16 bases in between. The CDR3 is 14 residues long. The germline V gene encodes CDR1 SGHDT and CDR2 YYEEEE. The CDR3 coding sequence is TGTGCCAGCAGCCCAAATTCTCTCAGGGCTGAAGCTTTCTTT. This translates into CASSPNSLRAEAFF.

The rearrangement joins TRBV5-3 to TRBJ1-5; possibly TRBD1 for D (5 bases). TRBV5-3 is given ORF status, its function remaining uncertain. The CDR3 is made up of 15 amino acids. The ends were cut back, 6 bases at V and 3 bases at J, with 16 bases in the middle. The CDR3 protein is CARIRGVMNNQPQHF. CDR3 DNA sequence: TGTGCCAGAATCCGGGGGGTAATGAACAATCAGCCCCAGCATTTT.